These 13 T cell receptor beta chains were sequenced from one sample in a study of blood T cell repertoires in COVID-19. Data came from immunoSEQ multiplex PCR; TCRdb stores just in-frame clones and leaves some out. Here the sample spans over 60,000 clones, over 85% being singletons. Specimen: peripheral blood. The receptors stem from a woman of 80 years or more with active or convalescent COVID-19.

The chain recombines TRBV9 with TRBJ1-4; 8 bases are a match to TRBD1. CDR3 size: 16 residues. The germline V gene has CDR1 SGDLS and CDR2 YYNGEE. Trimming took 0 bases from V and 7 from J; bases not matched to a gene: 8. CDR3 protein: CASSVVARTGGEKLFF. The CDR3 DNA follows: TGTGCCAGCAGCGTAGTAGCCCGAACAGGGGGTGAAAAACTGTTTTTT.

The chain carries TRBV20-1 and TRBJ1-1; unclear D gene. The ends were cut back, 3 bases at V and 5 bases at J, with 7 bases in the middle. Germline CDR1 is DFQATT and CDR2 is SNEGSKA (reference sequence). The CDR3 spans 11 residues. The CDR3, as DNA: TGCAGTGCTAGGCAGGTTACTGAAGCTTTCTTT. Its protein product is CSARQVTEAFF.

The chain carries TRBV24-1 and TRBJ2-1; D remains unclear. The CDR3 spans 15 residues. Looked up from germline, CDR1 is KGHDR and CDR2 is SFDVKD. V was clipped by 5 bases and J by 0 bases, with 10 bases between them. In nucleotides, the CDR3 is TGTGCCACCAGTGGCACACCTAGCTCCTACAATGAGCAGTTCTTC. Encoded protein: CATSGTPSSYNEQFF.

The CDR3 sequence is CASSQSGTSGGNEQFF. The CDR3 DNA is TGTGCCAGCAGCCAGTCCGGGACTAGCGGGGGGAATGAGCAGTTCTTC. This chain joins TRBV4-2 and TRBJ2-1; 15 bases map to TRBD2. V trimming: 3 bases; J trimming: 7 bases; junction bases outside the gene matches: 4. Germline CDR1 LGHNA, CDR2 YNFKEQ. The CDR3 runs to 16 residues.

The chain couples TRBV30 to TRBJ1-4; TRBD1 agrees at 10 bases. Germline V gene lookup returns CDR1 GTSNPN and CDR2 SVGIG (reference sequence). The CDR3 runs 17 residues. The junction had 10 bases not matched to a gene; V was cut back by 2 bases and J by 4 bases. Here the CDR3 reads CAWSRQGARRINEKLFF. The CDR3 nucleotides are TGTGCCTGGAGTCGACAGGGGGCGCGCAGGATTAATGAAAAACTGTTTTTT.

V and J are TRBV5-1 and TRBJ2-1, with a possible D match to TRBD1 (6 bases). Germline V gene data show CDR1 as SGHRS and CDR2 as YFSETQ. V lost 2 bases and J lost 5, with 20 bases in between. The CDR3 contains 17 residues. As DNA, the CDR3 is TGCGCCAGCAGCTTTCGGTATGGGACACCGAGGGACAATGAGCAGTTCTTC. Translating it yields CASSFRYGTPRDNEQFF.

This chain connects TRBV6-1 to TRBJ2-7, with 8 bases identical to TRBD1. This CDR3 is 14 amino acids long. CDR1 is MNHNS, CDR2 SASEGT, per germline. V gave up 1 base and J gave up 3 bases; unmatched junction bases: 2. CDR3 sequence: CASSEGTGRYEQYF. As DNA, the CDR3 is TGTGCCAGCAGTGAAGGGACAGGGCGCTACGAGCAGTACTTC.

The chain is built from TRBV5-1 and TRBJ2-2; 11 positions match TRBD2. V was clipped by 2 bases and J by 6 bases; unmatched bases: 3. Germline V CDR1 and CDR2: SGHRS, YFSETQ. This CDR3 has 15 amino acids. CDR3 region: CASSFSGGAAGELFF. The CDR3 region has the DNA TGCGCCAGCAGCTTTAGCGGGGGGGCCGCCGGGGAGCTGTTTTTT.

This clone was detected a few times. The J gene is TRBJ1-3, the V gene TRBV28; TRBD1 aligns across 8 bases. V dropped 2 bases and J dropped 4; count of bases not matched to a gene: 1. CDR1 is MDHEN, CDR2 SYDVKM, per germline. CDR3 length: 14 amino acids. CDR3 bases: TGTGCCAGCAGTTTAGGGACAGGCGGAAACACCATATATTTT. This translates into CASSLGTGGNTIYF.

The chain joins TRBV10-3 to TRBJ2-5, with 15 bases matching TRBD2. This CDR3 spans 15 amino acids. Germline trimming cut 5 bases from V and 5 bases from J; bases unmatched to any gene: 3. Germline loops: CDR1 ENHRY, CDR2 SYGVKD. The CDR3 coding sequence is TGTGCCATCAGTCGGACTAGCGGGGGGGCGGAGACCCAGTACTTC. Protein product: CAISRTSGGAETQYF.

This clone was seen more than once but under ten times. This sample also contains other DNA sequences that code for the same CDR3. The chain has TRBV18 and TRBJ2-7; TRBD2 is a possible D gene (6 bases). Germline lookup yields CDR1 KGHSH and CDR2 LQKENI. Trimming cost V 4 bases and J 3 bases, with 7 bases left between them. This CDR3 has 12 residues. CDR3 region: CASSLGGYEQYF. The DNA of the CDR3 is TGTGCCAGCTCACTCGGGGGCTACGAGCAGTACTTC.

The chain links TRBV10-3 to TRBJ1-5; perhaps TRBD1 as D (5 bases). Germline V gene sequence: CDR1 ENHRY, CDR2 SYGVKD. This CDR3 is 16 amino acids long. V was pared by 0 bases and J by 3 bases, with 12 bases between. DNA for the CDR3: TGTGCCATCAGTGAGTCGGGGCCAGGGTCCAATCAGCCCCAGCATTTT. It is translated as CAISESGPGSNQPQHF.

The chain employs TRBV7-2 and TRBJ1-1; the D gene is possibly TRBD1 (5 bases). Between the trimmed V and J ends, which lost 5 bases and 0 bases, there was a span of 13 bases. This CDR3 comprises 15 residues. CDR1 SGHTA and CDR2 FQGNSA come from the germline V gene. CDR3 loop: CASSPRVGVNTEAFF. The CDR3 DNA sequence: TGTGCCAGCAGCCCTCGCGTAGGGGTGAACACTGAAGCTTTCTTT.